This T cell receptor (beta chain) was sequenced for a study of early T cells in non-severe SARS-CoV-2 infection. In TCRdb, the 5' RACE reads were re-called with MiXCR into one record per CDR3 protein. The sample gives approximately 33,000 distinct CDR3 sequences, 3.9% of which show up once; 10% is in the top ten. This clonotype was seen many times. This CDR3 region has 14 residues. Germline V gene sequence: CDR1 ENHRY, CDR2 SYGVKD. Between the trimmed V and J ends, which lost 6 bases and 1 base, there was a span of 7 bases. This chain links TRBV10-3 with TRBJ2-6, with a tentative D call TRBD1 (6 bases). The sequencing sample was made of whole blood. This TCR was recovered from an adult who was a healthcare worker with PCR-confirmed SARS-CoV-2 infection or an uninfected control (not recorded which). The CDR3 is CAIRGTSGANVLTF. The CDR3, as DNA: TGTGCCATCAGGGGGACATCTGGGGCCAACGTCCTGACTTTC.